These T cell receptor beta chains were read from a single sample in a study of cytomegalovirus exposure and HLA in healthy donors. Method: immunoSEQ multiplex PCR; TCRdb's copy keeps in-frame clones and lacks some. The table lists around 53,000 clones, roughly 85% of them singletons. Input material: PBMCs. Receptors originate from a man aged 30 to 45 in good health and CMV-seronegative. Each CDR3 is given with its conserved first and last residue. The D gene is left open where the match is weak. Clone size is given for some rows only: seen once, a few or many times, or a class if the clone is expanded.

D gene	V gene	CDR3 length	J gene	clone size	CDR3 DNA	CDR3 protein
TRBD1	TRBV7-2	16	TRBJ2-3	.	TGTGCCAGCAGCCCGCGCCGGACAGGGCGGGCAGATACGCAGTATTTT	CASSPRRTGRADTQYF
TRBD2	TRBV11-3	15	TRBJ2-3	.	TGTGCCAGCAGCTCCTTAGCGGGAGGCCAGCCTACGCAGTATTTT	CASSSLAGGQPTQYF
.	TRBV6-5	13	TRBJ1-1	.	TGTGCCAGCAGTTACAGGGGGAACACTGAAGCTTTCTTT	CASSYRGNTEAFF
TRBD2	TRBV30	15	TRBJ2-3	.	TGTGCCTGGGAACGCGGGGGGGACAGCTCGGATACGCAGTATTTT	CAWERGGDSSDTQYF
TRBD1	TRBV5-5	14	TRBJ1-2	.	TGTGCCAGCAGCTTGTGGGGGACAGTATATGGCTACACCTTC	CASSLWGTVYGYTF
.	TRBV15	15	TRBJ2-2	.	TGTGCCACCAGCAAACCGGGACTCCGCACCGGGGAGCTGTTTTTT	CATSKPGLRTGELFF
TRBD1	TRBV5-1	14	TRBJ2-7	.	TGCGCCAGCTCGGGGACAGCCCAAACCTACGAGCAGTACTTC	CASSGTAQTYEQYF
TRBD2	TRBV5-4	15	TRBJ2-2	once	TGTGCCAGCAGCTTTGCGGGGGGACGCACCGGGGAGCTGTTTTTT	CASSFAGGRTGELFF
.	TRBV10-2	13	TRBJ1-1	.	TGCGCCAGCAGAGTACAGATTAACACTGAAGCTTTCTTT	CASRVQINTEAFF
.	TRBV7-2	14	TRBJ2-5	.	TGTGCCAGCAGTAGGCTCGCGGTCGGAGAGACCCAGTACTTC	CASSRLAVGETQYF
.	TRBV6-6	14	TRBJ1-1	.	TGTGCCACCCGCCGGGCAGGGGAGAACACTGAAGCTTTCTTT	CATRRAGENTEAFF
.	TRBV6-1	14	TRBJ1-5	.	TGTGCCAGCAGCGGCGGGACGGGAAATCAGCCCCAGCATTTT	CASSGGTGNQPQHF
TRBD1	TRBV27	12	TRBJ2-3	.	TGTGCCAGCAGTTTAGGGACAGGGGGCGAGTATTTT	CASSLGTGGEYF
TRBD2	TRBV5-1	14	TRBJ2-7	.	TGCGCCAGCAGCCCCGGGACTAGCGGCTACGAGCAGTACTTC	CASSPGTSGYEQYF
.	TRBV5-6	16	TRBJ2-3	.	TGTGCCAGCAGCTTGGCTTTGGGACACTCCACAGATACGCAGTATTTT	CASSLALGHSTDTQYF
TRBD1	TRBV28	14	TRBJ1-2	.	TGTGCCAGCAGTCTCGGACAGGGGACAGGTGGCTACACCTTC	CASSLGQGTGGYTF
.	TRBV6-5	13	TRBJ1-2	.	TGTGCCAGCAGGGAGGGGAAAAACTATGGCTACACCTTC	CASREGKNYGYTF
.	TRBV4-1	14	TRBJ2-7	.	TGCGCCAGCAGCCAACAGGCCGACACCTACGAGCAGTACTTC	CASSQQADTYEQYF
.	TRBV5-7	17	TRBJ2-7	.	TGTGCCAGCAGCTTCTCTTTGCAGACCTTGGGCGCCTACGAGCAGTACTTC	CASSFSLQTLGAYEQYF
TRBD2	TRBV6-1	15	TRBJ2-7	.	TGTGCCAGCAGTGAACTCCTAGCGGTCTCCTACGAGCAGTACTTC	CASSELLAVSYEQYF
.	TRBV10-3	15	TRBJ1-1	few	TGTGCCATCAGTGAGTCGACAGTGTTTAACACTGAAGCTTTCTTT	CAISESTVFNTEAFF
TRBD1	TRBV18	12	TRBJ1-2	.	TGTGCCAGCTCACCGGGACAGTATGGCTACACCTTC	CASSPGQYGYTF
TRBD2	TRBV9	18	TRBJ2-2	.	TGTGCCAGCAGCCCCCGGACTAGCGGGAGAGGAGGCACCGGGGAGCTGTTTTTT	CASSPRTSGRGGTGELFF
.	TRBV6-1	14	TRBJ1-5	.	TGTGCCAGCAGTGAACACTATAGCAATCAGCCCCAGCATTTT	CASSEHYSNQPQHF
.	TRBV6-1	13	TRBJ1-1	.	TGTGCCAGCAGGGGACAAATGAACACTGAAGCTTTCTTT	CASRGQMNTEAFF
.	TRBV30	13	TRBJ2-7	.	TGTGCCTGGGGAATTACAGGAAACTACGAGCAGTACTTC	CAWGITGNYEQYF
.	TRBV30	12	TRBJ2-5	.	TGTGCCTGGAGTGTAACCAGGGGAACCCAGTACTTC	CAWSVTRGTQYF
TRBD1	TRBV19	14	TRBJ1-1	.	TGTGCCAGTAGCCATCAGGGGGCGGAGAGGGAAGCTTTCTTT	CASSHQGAEREAFF
TRBD1	TRBV2	15	TRBJ1-2	few	TGTGCCAGCAGGTCAAAGACAGGGAGACTATATGGCTACACCTTC	CASRSKTGRLYGYTF
.	TRBV25-1	16	TRBJ2-3	.	TGTGCCAGCAGTGAAAGAACAGGTCTGGGGACAGATACGCAGTATTTT	CASSERTGLGTDTQYF
TRBD2	TRBV15	15	TRBJ2-4	.	TGTGCCACCAGCAGCTGGACTAGTACCAAAAACATTCAGTACTTC	CATSSWTSTKNIQYF
TRBD1	TRBV5-1	12	TRBJ1-1	few	TGCGCCAGCAGCCCAGGACAGGGGCCTGCTTTCTTT	CASSPGQGPAFF
.	TRBV7-2	15	TRBJ1-3	.	TGTGCCAGCAGCTTAAGTACCGGCTCTGGAAACACCATATATTTT	CASSLSTGSGNTIYF
.	TRBV12-1	14	TRBJ2-7	.	TGTGCCAGCAGCTTAGGTGGGGCCCACTACGAGCAGTACTTC	CASSLGGAHYEQYF
.	TRBV19	15	TRBJ2-3	.	TGTGCCAGTAGTCCCCAGGGGCTAAGCACAGATACGCAGTATTTT	CASSPQGLSTDTQYF
TRBD1	TRBV11-3	14	TRBJ2-7	.	TGTGCCAGCAGCCCCGGACAGGCACCCTACGAGCAGTACTTC	CASSPGQAPYEQYF